This TCR beta chain was identified in a study of T cell responses to AZD1222 COVID-19 vaccine. About the study: Researchers grouped second doses given at about 4 or about 12 weeks into one pool.

Study-level findings and limits: Females made up more of the donors, who were largely white British, and clonal diversity may have come out too low. Breadth and depth of Spike-specific TCRs rose after two AZD1222 doses. No repertoire was sampled before or during the peak T cell response, only after it.

Concerning this clone: Its antigen is as yet unknown.

Clones were read by immunoSEQ multiplex PCR, and TCRdb kept only the in-frame ones, dropping some. The sample lists about 120,000 clones; roughly 90% were seen once. The germline CDR1 and CDR2 sequences are MNHEY and SMNVEV (reference sequence). The CDR3 length is 14 residues. Trimming took off 2 bases at V and 0 bases at J, with 6 bases between the two ends. The genes are TRBV27 and TRBJ2-3; tentatively, D is TRBD2 (6 bases). The starting material was peripheral blood, obtained on day 0 of AZD1222 vaccination. The TCR originated in an adult in good health. CDR3 DNA: TGTGCCAGCAGTTTAGCGGGGAGCACAGATACGCAGTATTTT. This encodes CASSLAGSTDTQYF.